This T cell receptor (beta chain) was found in a study of T cell responses to AZD1222 COVID-19 vaccine. Using immunoSEQ multiplex PCR, the repertoire was profiled, and TCRdb retains in-frame clones only, with some absent. The data hold about 120,000 clones, with 75% to 95% observed a single time. Study-wide results and limits: It should be noted that donors were predominantly white British and more often female, and clonal diversity was possibly underestimated. The reported proportion of spike-specific TCRs targeting unmutated variant regions was nearly half. Rises in breadth and depth of Spike-specific TCRs came after two AZD1222 doses.

The CDR3 is made up of 18 amino acids. Trimming cost V 3 bases and J 0 bases; bases outside gene matches: 10. Germline CDR1 is KGHSH and CDR2 is LQKENI. Notes on this clone: Its antigen is unidentified.

The clonotype comes from an adult who received the MenACWY meningococcal vaccine as a control. The source material was peripheral blood, sampled 28 days after the second dose of the MenACWY control vaccine. V is TRBV18 and J is TRBJ2-1; 8 bases align to TRBD2. Written as DNA, the CDR3 is TGTGCCAGCTCACCGTCCAGCGGGAGTTCGGGCTCCTACAATGAGCAGTTCTTC. It translates to CASSPSSGSSGSYNEQFF.